Reported below is one T cell receptor (beta chain). The antigen remains unidentified. These data are taken from a study of graft-versus-host responses after intestinal transplantation. The assay was immunoSEQ multiplex PCR, and TCRdb's table has in-frame clones only and misses some. The sample includes around 100,000 clones, about 90% of them seen just once. The receptor was isolated from a human donor who was the organ donor for an intestinal transplant. Sequenced here: unstimulated CD4+ T cells sorted from spleen or lymph node cells, sampled before transplant.

The CDR3 loop reads CATSRDSGGKYEQYF. In nucleotides, the CDR3 is TGTGCCACCAGCAGGGATAGCGGGGGGAAGTACGAGCAGTACTTC. The gene calls are TRBV15 and TRBJ2-7; 10 bases match TRBD2. Germline CDR1 reads LNHNV; CDR2 reads YYDKDF (reference sequence). This CDR3 contains 15 residues. V was clipped by 3 bases and J by 4 bases; unmatched bases: 6.